This paragraph reports one TCR beta chain. Its recognized antigen is unknown. Libraries came from the immunoSEQ multiplex PCR assay. For the multiplex PCR, a mixture combining 60 forward primers for TCR Vbeta segments and 13 reverse primers for TCR Jbeta segments was used. Amplification of the CDR3 region of rearranged TCR beta genes was performed with a multiplex PCR assay on genomic DNA. The amplified TCR beta libraries were sequenced on the Illumina HiSeq System as 87-base-pair reads. In the original analysis: Across the 640 or so repertoires, a later analysis counted 80 million or so unique TCR beta chains, 9 million to 14 million of which were shared by at least two donors. A nearest-neighbor algorithm error-corrected the raw reads and collapsed the reads into unique sequences, merging closely related sequences to remove PCR and sequencing errors. Alignment of CDR3 sequences to IMGT reference sequences was used to assign V, D and J gene segments. Each retained sequence needed at least a six-nucleotide match to both a V gene segment and a J gene segment. Rearrangements were called productive when the CDR3 lacked stop codons and stayed in frame with V and J; all others were non-productive. Following IMGT convention, CDR3 was defined as the stretch from the second conserved V-encoded cysteine to the conserved J-encoded phenylalanine. Sequences without an unambiguous match to a single V gene segment were excluded from the earlier analysis of over 500 of the donors. In an earlier analysis of some 590 of the donors, a V segment was called functional when productive rearrangements were above 56.7%, and segregating when the standard deviation between donors exceeded 5%. To diagnose cytomegalovirus status from the catalog of TCR beta chain sequences, a statistical classification framework was built. A later analysis assigned V and J genes by comparing TCR nucleotide sequences with IMGT/GENE-DB human TR gene sequences. A later analysis assigned CDR3 sequences and most-parsimonious VDJ recombination scenarios with the TCRdist pipeline. A later analysis defined each TCR beta chain by its CDR3 amino acid sequence plus V-gene family, and excluded reads lacking a unique V-gene family. To address suspected cross-contamination and a sequencing artifact, a later analysis removed roughly 580 highly shared, low-generation-probability nucleotide sequences. In a later analysis, a clonal expansion index was calculated for each public chain from normalized within-repertoire ranks of inferred template counts. Generation probabilities in a later analysis came from a VDJ recombination model fitted to out-of-frame rearrangements, and those results were checked against IGoR. Hypergeometric tests were used in a later analysis to score TCR-TCR, TCR-HLA and TCR-CMV co-occurrence, with a repertoire-size bias correction applied to the TCR pairs. False discovery rates were estimated in a later analysis by permuting HLA or CMV assignments 20 times. In a later analysis, co-occurring TCRs were grouped with DBSCAN, and TCRdist sequence similarity was added when clustering was performed within HLA-allele-positive subsets. Repertoires with fewer than 30,000 or more than 120,000 public chains were left out of co-occurrence clustering, as were five repertoires with anomalous nucleotide sharing. Not all clones reach the TCRdb copy of this immuneACCESS table, which keeps in-frame sequences only. Checked studies attribute under half of the gap to unresolved V genes and leave the rest unexplained. For V, J and clone size, that table is used; D and trimming come from the DNA. The data table for this sample lists 200,000 to 250,000 clones. Jointly, the top ten make up around 0.95% of the sample.

The cysteine opens and the phenylalanine closes a CDR3 of 14 amino acids. Just the 42-base CDR3 DNA is kept, in frame starting at base 1. Relative to germline, V is 3 bases shorter and J is 5 bases shorter, with 11 bases between their ends. In the germline V gene (reference sequence), CDR1 corresponds to LNHDA and CDR2 to SQIVND. The cohort was made up of about 610 healthy bone marrow donors. At the time of sampling, all cohort members were nominally healthy, though unrecorded immune exposures were likely present. The donor tested CMV seropositive, placing the donor among the 310 or so seropositive members of the cohort. Each donor provided a peripheral blood sample, and peripheral blood mononuclear cells were used for TCR beta sequencing. The Qiagen DNeasy Blood Extraction Kit was used to extract genomic DNA from the blood cell samples. This sample stems from a study of cytomegalovirus exposure and HLA in healthy donors listed by TCRdb under 2017. Regarding the research as a whole: An earlier analysis of approximately 550 of the donors reported about 250 Gb of sequence data and 117 million unique TCR beta sequences from about 200 million T cells. The T cell repertoires of 666 subjects were profiled by immunosequencing and related to cytomegalovirus serostatus. All discovery cohort repertoires had been generated using a single sequencing platform. In an earlier analysis of several hundred of the donors, high-throughput TCR beta sequencing was used to judge whether each TCR beta V gene segment behaved as functional or pseudogenic. The study aimed to test whether signatures of past pathogen exposure could be identified by cataloging public T cell receptors. Genome-wide SNP genotypes for about 60% of the roughly 700 donors were used in a later genetic analysis, which treated that subset as a discovery cohort. A separate validation cohort of roughly 130 different subjects was used in addition to the roughly 620-subject first cohort. The number of typed donors differed by locus: roughly 620-640 for A, B, C, DRB1 and DQB1; some 500 for DQA1; around 610 for DPA1; and 400 to 480 for DPB1. To predict cytomegalovirus infection status, the study combined high-throughput TCR immunosequencing, statistical association of individual TCRs with disease status, and machine learning. A later analysis re-analyzed previously published TCR beta repertoires from roughly 600 donors and added high-resolution HLA genotyping to study TCR occurrence patterns. Of the approximately 400 genotyped donors, approximately 83% fell in the genetic ancestry cluster associated with self-reported Caucasian donors. Both class I and class II loci were covered by HLA typing, at four-digit resolution. Roughly five DR-DQ haplotypes were treated as single units for association and clustering because of strong linkage in the cohort. Donor age, sex, ethnicity and CMV serostatus were collected together with the repertoire data. In the later analysis, no new phenotypic data were used to find candidate immune exposures; instead, reliance was placed on TCR beta sequences and their occurrence across donors. An early release that covered about 600 HLA-typed donors contained about 300 gigabases of sequencing data and about 84 million unique TCR sequences. Across approximately 400 genotyped donors of the cohort, an average of roughly 250,000 unique TCR beta nucleotide sequences per donor were sequenced, and roughly a sixth of those sequences were non-productive. Overall study outcomes, separate from this receptor: The sequencing pipeline was judged likely to have produced a cluster of highly shared sequence variants as a technical artifact. In a later analysis, HLA-associated TCR beta chains were found to be more clonally expanded and to have lower generation probabilities than equally common non-associated chains. Most TCR sequences were observed very rarely across donors, whereas some public TCRs were present in many individuals. In a later analysis, several top co-occurrence clusters were reported to appear linked to parvovirus B19, influenza, CMV and Epstein-Barr virus. About 17 rarely observed V segments, including chromosome 9 orphons, were excluded from the earlier analysis of almost 600 of the donors because counts were too low. Compared with the approximately 670-donor mean, donors in an Asian-associated ancestry cluster had fewer N-insertions in productive TCRs, according to a later genetic analysis. Some IMGT-functional V segments, including TRBV6-2 and TRBV6-3, could not be told apart with the 87-base-pair reads, so those segments were excluded. When HLA alleles, especially DR and DQ, strongly co-occurred, TCR associations were difficult to assign to individual alleles. A later genetic analysis associated a missense DCLRE1C variant with V-gene and J-gene trimming of TCR beta chains, and an independent cohort replicated the association. The authors suggested that the approach could potentially be extended to other disease states and immunological phenotypes. The cohort was sequenced for TCR beta chains only, and without alpha or paired-chain data the features that could be detected were limited. A later analysis associated 16,951 TCR beta sequences with specific HLA alleles at a false discovery rate of 0.05. The study gave a list of 150 to 200 TCR beta chains associated with cytomegalovirus. Because HLA typing was missing for some donors at each locus, association tests included only the typed subset. Correlated functional status among segregating V segments might be attributable to linkage disequilibrium, but an unknown experimental factor could not be ruled out. In an earlier analysis of fewer than 700 of the donors, most TCR beta V segments appeared in productive rearrangements about 90% or about 30% of the time, broadly matching IMGT annotations. A few of the identified cytomegalovirus-associated TCR beta chains were confirmed in vitro to be specific for cytomegalovirus antigens. In both the original and validation cohorts, the classifier was reported to diagnose cytomegalovirus status with high specificity and sensitivity. In a later analysis, most CMV-associated TCR beta chains were found to appear HLA-restricted, with HLA associations seemingly driven largely by CMV exposure. According to a later analysis, TCR association rates differed among HLA loci, with DRB1 alleles showing the most associated TCRs and HLA-C alleles showing the fewest. Presence/absence analyses assumed roughly uniform sequencing depth across donors, an assumption that may not hold. The only immune exposure information available for the cohort was CMV serostatus. A further reported finding was that TCR beta sequences accurately predicted the HLA-A and HLA-B alleles for most subjects in the first cohort.

Recombination connected TRBV19 to TRBJ2-1; the D gene is perhaps TRBD1, from 5 matching bases. The clonotype comes from a young woman in good health and CMV-seropositive. The sequenced sample consisted of PBMCs. The CDR3 protein: CASSILLQDNEQFF. At the DNA level, the sequence is TGTGCCAGTAGTATTCTTTTACAGGACAATGAGCAGTTCTTC. Outside the CDR3, residues come from the reference TRBV19 and TRBJ2-1 proteins, so the full variable domain is: DGGITQSPKYLFRKEGQNVTLSCEQNLNHDAMYWYRQDPGQGLRLIYYSQIVNDFQKGDIAEGYSVSREKKESFPLTVTSAQKNPTAFYLCASSILLQDNEQFFGPGTRLTVL.